This T cell receptor (beta chain) was obtained from a study of blood T cell repertoires in COVID-19. Study-wide context: Italy, Spain and the United States were the sources of the convalescent and acute COVID-19 samples.

Cohort assignment relied on participant-reported clinical history. As handled by the study authors: Estimated nucleated cell counts came from reference gene primer amplification. Sequencing used immunoSEQ multiplex PCR; TCRdb keeps in-frame clones, though not all of them. V, J and clone size are taken as reported in that table, and D and trimming were inferred from the DNA itself. The table includes under 150,000 clones, less than 90% detected once. The sequencing input was PBMCs or T cells enriched from blood (not recorded which). The sequence was collected from a man aged 25 to 45 who had recovered from COVID-19.

This chain's CDR3 is CASSPLQGALGYTF. The CDR3 DNA is TGTGCCAGCAGTCCATTACAGGGGGCGCTTGGCTACACCTTC. This chain connects TRBV27 to TRBJ1-2; 9 bases line up with TRBD1. In germline, CDR1 is MNHEY, CDR2 SMNVEV (reference sequence). The CDR3 contains 14 residues. V lost 5 bases to trimming and J lost 7 bases; unmatched junction nucleotides: 8.